This paragraph covers one T cell receptor beta chain sequence. Its antigen is unknown. These data come from a study of cytomegalovirus exposure and HLA in healthy donors. 13 Jbeta primers and 60 Vbeta primers were used for the PCR. As processed by the authors: The count from a later analysis was 70 million to 85 million unique TCR beta chains, around 11 million of them shared. This table comes from immunoSEQ multiplex PCR, and its TCRdb copy is limited to in-frame clones, with some not included. V and J calls and clone size are copied from that table; D and trimming were computed from the DNA. The sample has 270,000 or so clones, nearly 95% seen once; the top ten hold about 1.7%. Germline V lookup: CDR1 ENHRY, CDR2 SYGVKD. This CDR3 region has 15 residues. V gave up 6 bases and J gave up 3 bases, with 15 bases separating them. Study-level findings and limits: It was reported in a later analysis that an Asian-associated ancestry cluster showed fewer N-insertions than the roughly 670-donor mean.

The specimen sequenced was PBMCs. This TCR was recovered from a girl aged 2 to 10 in good health and CMV-seronegative. The chain has TRBV10-3 and TRBJ2-1; D is unclear. CDR3 DNA: TGTGCCATCAGGCGATTAAATAATAGCTACAATGAGCAGTTCTTC. Translation gives CAIRRLNNSYNEQFF.